This T cell receptor (beta chain) was sequenced in a study of neoadjuvant anti-PD-1 for oral cavity cancer. Whole-study findings and limits: After neoadjuvant nivolumab, PBMC T cell clonality was significantly higher in non-responders than responders.

The CDR3 sequence is 15 residues long. V was cut by 3 bases and J by 2 bases, with 13 bases left in between. CDR1 is MNHNS, CDR2 SASEGT, per germline. Time point: after neoadjuvant nivolumab, at surgical resection. Patients were newly diagnosed with stage II-IVA oral cavity squamous cell carcinoma without prior systemic or radiation treatment. PBMCs were not maintained or expanded in culture before analysis. This clone has only one observation. Its antigen remains unidentified. Repertoires were generated with immunoSEQ multiplex PCR, while TCRdb's copy carries only in-frame clones and drops some. The sample lists approximately 68,000 clones, roughly nine tenths seen once, with around 3% in the top ten.

Sequenced material: PBMCs, taken after nivolumab (anti-PD-1) treatment. This clonotype was obtained from a person aged 35 to 85 with oral cavity squamous cell carcinoma. The rearrangement joins TRBV6-1 to TRBJ1-2; D perhaps matches TRBD1 (6 bases). The CDR3 is CASSEHLTGNYGYTF. The CDR3 DNA is TGTGCCAGCAGTGAGCACCTAACAGGGAACTATGGCTACACCTTC.